This T cell receptor (beta chain) was captured in a study of patients and donors after allogeneic stem cell transplantation. Germline values: CDR1 SGHDT, CDR2 YYEEEE. The CDR3 is 16 amino acids. Trimming shortened V by 0 bases and J by 6 bases, and 19 bases separated the two germline ends. This clonotype was seen a handful of times. TCRdb used MiXCR to reprocess the RT-PCR reads, holding one entry per CDR3 protein. This table holds about 24,000 distinct CDR3 sequences, approximately 39% found once. Sequenced input: blood, either unsorted or a sorted T cell fraction (not recorded which). The sequence was collected from a human donor who was either an allogeneic HSCT recipient or a stem cell or donor lymphocyte infusion donor (not recorded which). It is not recorded whose cells these are; they may come from a transplant donor. The chain joins TRBV5-6 to TRBJ2-7; D may be TRBD1 (6 bases). CDR3 region: CASSLAGQLALGEQYF. CDR3 DNA: TGTGCCAGCAGCTTGGCCGGACAGCTAGCTCTAGGCGAGCAGTACTTC.